These 6 T cell receptor beta chains originate from one sample sequenced in a study of CD8 T cells in Susac syndrome. RNA was extracted with the RNeasy kit, and a quantity of roughly 0.5 to 1 ug was reverse transcribed using random hexamers. Using its own MiXCR run on the immunoSEQ multiplex PCR reads, TCRdb lists one record per CDR3 protein. The table shows about 140,000 distinct CDR3 sequences, with approximately 95% occurring only once. Material: CD4+ T cells from PBMCs. The origin of the receptors is a human donor in good health.

CDR3 loop: CSAREVLAVSSSYNEQFF. CDR3 bases: TGCAGTGCTAGAGAAGTACTAGCGGTCTCCAGCTCCTACAATGAGCAGTTCTTC. V usage is TRBV20-1 and J usage is TRBJ2-1, with 8 bases fitting TRBD2. Germline loops: CDR1 DFQATT, CDR2 SNEGSKA (reference sequence). The V gene end was trimmed by 0 bases and the J gene end by 0 bases; junction bases not matched to a gene: 10. The CDR3 has 18 amino acids.

The rearrangement links TRBV6-2 or TRBV6-3 to TRBJ2-3; 8 bases fit TRBD2. CDR3 length: 15 residues. Germline assignment: CDR1 MNHEY and CDR2 SVGEGT. J lost 0 bases, V lost 4 bases, and 3 bases had no gene match. For the CDR3, the DNA is TGTGCCAGCAGTTGGGTAGCGGGGAGCACAGATACGCAGTATTTT. It is translated as CASSWVAGSTDTQYF.

The chain links TRBV4-2 to TRBJ1-2; D is ambiguous. The CDR3 consists of 14 residues. Germline V gives CDR1 LGHNA, CDR2 YNFKEQ. The V and J ends lost 1 base and 1 base respectively, with 7 bases between them. The CDR3 here is CASSQVIDNYGYTF. In nucleotides, the CDR3 is TGTGCCAGCAGCCAAGTAATAGATAACTATGGCTACACCTTC.

The V call is TRBV20-1, the J call TRBJ2-1; 7 bases fit TRBD2. CDR3 length: 14 amino acids. CDR1 is DFQATT, CDR2 SNEGSKA, per germline (reference sequence). The CDR3 loop is CSFSSGNLYNEQFF. The CDR3 DNA is TGCAGCTTCTCGAGCGGGAACCTCTACAATGAGCAGTTCTTC.

The chain has TRBV18 and TRBJ2-1; 9 positions agree with TRBD2. The J segment lost 0 bases and the V segment lost 1 base, leaving 1 base of the junction unmatched. This CDR3 region has 16 residues. Germline V lookup: CDR1 KGHSH, CDR2 LQKENI. DNA of the CDR3: TGTGCCAGCTCACCACTAGCGGGAGTCTCCTACAATGAGCAGTTCTTC. Translating it yields CASSPLAGVSYNEQFF.

The table lists this clonotype with a few counts. The chain recombines TRBV6-5 with TRBJ1-2, with D perhaps TRBD1 (5 bases). Trimming pared 2 bases from V and 8 bases from J, leaving 12 bases between. Germline lookup yields CDR1 MNHEY and CDR2 SVGAGI. The CDR3 consists of 13 residues. The CDR3, as DNA: TGTGCCAGCAGTTACGAGGGGAGGGGAGGCTACACCTTC. This encodes CASSYEGRGGYTF.